The T cell receptor beta chain described here comes from a study of early T cells in non-severe SARS-CoV-2 infection. V gave up 2 bases and J gave up 4 bases, with 9 bases separating them. Germline CDR1 MNHNS, CDR2 SASEGT. The CDR3 is made up of 15 amino acids. cDNA molecules, individually, were tagged with unique molecular identifiers. Via MiXCR, TCRdb re-called the 5' RACE reads, giving one row per CDR3 protein. The table shows about 37,000 distinct CDR3 sequences, with 5% to 6.5% occurring only once. J is TRBJ2-6 and V is TRBV6-1, with D unresolved. Sequences were derived from whole blood, sampled at baseline. The TCR comes from an adult who was a healthcare worker with PCR-confirmed SARS-CoV-2 infection or an uninfected control (not recorded which). CDR3 DNA sequence: TGTGCCAGCAGTGAACTGAGGCCCGGGGCCAACGTCCTGACTTTC. This sequence encodes CASSELRPGANVLTF.